Listed here is a single T cell receptor beta chain. This sample was included in a study of radiotherapy plus CTLA-4 blockade in lung cancer. About the study: An objective response was seen in around a sixth of patients, and disease control in just over 30%.

The table came from immunoSEQ multiplex PCR; TCRdb's copy has only in-frame clones and leaves some out. Of 130,000 or so clones listed, approximately 90% are singletons. V gave up 3 bases and J gave up 8 bases; unmatched junction bases: 9. This CDR3 comprises 17 residues. CDR1 and CDR2 from the germline V gene are SGDLS and YYNGEE. Chemo-refractory metastatic non-small-cell lung cancer patients received focal radiation with ipilimumab CTLA-4 blockade. This specimen consisted of peripheral blood, obtained from a patient treated with radiotherapy plus ipilimumab. This receptor was obtained from a human donor with non-small cell lung cancer that progressed on radiotherapy plus ipilimumab. The chain employs TRBV9 and TRBJ2-1, with TRBD2 identical over 15 bases. CDR3 sequence (DNA): TGTGCCAGCAGCGCTAAGGGGACTAGCGGGAGGATGGATGAGCAGTTCTTC. This translates into CASSAKGTSGRMDEQFF.